This entry is about one T cell receptor (beta chain). Its antigen is not identified. Germline CDR1 and CDR2: SGHNT and YENEEA. The CDR3 is made up of 14 amino acids. V lost 3 bases and J 5 bases, leaving 13 bases between the germline ends. Using immunoSEQ multiplex PCR, the repertoire was profiled, and TCRdb retains in-frame clones only, with some absent. The profile shows about 180,000 clones, 80% to 90% of them singletons. This record comes from a study of T cell responses to AZD1222 COVID-19 vaccine. Overall study findings and caveats: Spike-specific TCRs gained breadth and depth after people received two AZD1222 doses. In the spike-specific TCR repertoire, nearly half reportedly target unmutated variant regions. Repertoire samples came only from after the peak T cell response. Females outnumbered males among donors, who were mostly white British; clonal diversity was possibly underestimated.

The sample consisted of peripheral blood, taken 28 days after the second dose of the MenACWY control vaccine. V usage is TRBV11-3 and J usage is TRBJ1-2; TRBD1 is a possible D gene (5 bases). The source is an adult who received the MenACWY meningococcal vaccine as a control. The CDR3 protein is CASSLSGQGYGYTF. The CDR3 DNA reads as TGTGCCAGCAGCTTGAGTGGGCAGGGTTATGGCTACACCTTC.